This section outlines one TCR beta chain sequence together with its context. What it recognizes is unknown. V lost 8 bases and J lost 5; bases outside the gene matches: 7. CDR1 is SQVTM, CDR2 ANQGSEA, per germline. The CDR3 sequence is 13 residues long. The data derive from a study of beta chain features in type 1 diabetes. General study results and limits: VDJ junctions from type 1 diabetes patients carried fewer insertions and larger deletions. When Type 1 diabetes patients were examined, their TCRB CDR3s proved moderately but significantly shorter in all four CD4+ subsets.

cDNA synthesis used the whole RNA isolate, giving expressed TCRB sequences. Sequencing used immunoSEQ multiplex PCR; TCRdb keeps in-frame clones, though not all of them. This table holds 300,000 or so clones, approximately 13% found once. This receptor was identified in a woman between 18 and 29 years old with type 1 diabetes. The sample taken for sequencing was naive CD4+ T cells from blood. This chain links TRBV29-1 with TRBJ2-2; 8 bases map to TRBD1. The CDR3, as DNA: TGCAGCAACCGGACAGGGAGGACCGGGGAGCTGTTTTTT. Translated, it gives CSNRTGRTGELFF.